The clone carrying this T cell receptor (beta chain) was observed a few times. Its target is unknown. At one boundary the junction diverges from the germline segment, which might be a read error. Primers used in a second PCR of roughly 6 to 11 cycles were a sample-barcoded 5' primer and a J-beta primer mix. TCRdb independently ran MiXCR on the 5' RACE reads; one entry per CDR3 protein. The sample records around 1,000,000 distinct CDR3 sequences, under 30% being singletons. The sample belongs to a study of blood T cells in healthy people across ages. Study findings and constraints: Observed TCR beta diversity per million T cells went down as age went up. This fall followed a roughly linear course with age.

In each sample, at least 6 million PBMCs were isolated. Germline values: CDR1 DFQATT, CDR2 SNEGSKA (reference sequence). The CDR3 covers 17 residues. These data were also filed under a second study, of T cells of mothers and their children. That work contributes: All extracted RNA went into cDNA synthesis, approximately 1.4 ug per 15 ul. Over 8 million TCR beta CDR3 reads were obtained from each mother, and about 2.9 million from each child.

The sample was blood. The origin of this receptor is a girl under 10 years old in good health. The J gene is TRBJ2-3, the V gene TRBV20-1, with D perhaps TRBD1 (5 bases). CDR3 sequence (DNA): TGCAGTGCTAGAGAACCCATCACAGACAGAAGCACAGACACGCAGTATTTT. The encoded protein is CSAREPITDRSTDTQYF.